A single sample gave rise to the 20 T cell receptor beta chains below, sequenced in a study of response to subunit inactivated influenza vaccine. TCRdb redid the calling of the RT-PCR reads with MiXCR, one entry per CDR3 protein. This repertoire shows hundreds of thousands of distinct CDR3 sequences, 12% found once; its top ten account for roughly 10%. Sample: PBMCs from blood, taken on the day of vaccination. All receptors derive from a man in his forties or fifties who received an inactivated influenza vaccine.

A word on this clonotype: At one end the junction does not follow the germline gene, possibly because of a read error. V gene TRBV3-1 combines with J gene TRBJ2-7; tentative D call: TRBD2 (6 bases). This CDR3 comprises 14 residues. Germline CDR1 is LGHDT and CDR2 is YNNKEL (reference sequence). The CDR3 reads CASSQDGGFYDQYF. The CDR3 coding sequence is TGTGCCAGCAGCCAAGACGGGGGATTCTACGACCAGTACTTC.

This clonotype was seen ten or more times. V usage is TRBV4-1 and J usage is TRBJ2-4, with 7 bases lining up with TRBD2. CDR3 length equals 16 residues. Germline trimming cut 0 bases from V and 9 bases from J; bases unmatched to any gene: 11. Germline V gene lookup returns CDR1 MGHRA and CDR2 YSYEKL. The CDR3 DNA is TGCGCCAGCAGCCAAGATAGACTAGCTGGGGGGAGCATTCAGTACTTC. Protein: CASSQDRLAGGSIQYF.

The chain couples TRBV10-3 to TRBJ2-7; 8 nucleotides align to TRBD2. Germline V gene lookup returns CDR1 ENHRY and CDR2 SYGVKD. With 6 bases clipped from V and 2 bases from J, the junction kept 9 bases outside the gene matches. The CDR3 covers 15 residues. The CDR3 nucleotides are TGTGCCATCAGCGACCTAGCGGGTTTTGCCTACGAGCAGTACTTC. This translates into CAISDLAGFAYEQYF.

Many counts were recorded for this clonotype. J is TRBJ2-3 and V is TRBV12-3 or TRBV12-4; D call uncertain. The CDR3 consists of 13 residues. V lost 3 bases and J lost 4, with 8 bases in between. The CDR3 sequence is CASSFSEPDTQYF. The CDR3, as DNA: TGTGCCAGCAGTTTTTCGGAGCCAGATACGCAGTATTTT.

This clonotype was seen a handful of times. The genes are TRBV15 and TRBJ2-5; D gene ambiguous. The CDR3 is 15 residues long. Germline V gene sequence: CDR1 LNHNV, CDR2 YYDKDF (reference sequence). V lost 0 bases and J lost 7, with 15 bases in between. CDR3 nucleotide sequence: TGTGCCACCAGCAGAGATATTGCAGGATCAGGGACCCAGTACTTC. Protein sequence: CATSRDIAGSGTQYF. The full variable domain, completed using reference TRBV15 and TRBJ2-5, is DAMVIQNPRYQVTQFGKPVTLSCSQTLNHNVMYWYQQKSSQAPKLLFHYYDKDFNNEADTPDNFQSRRPNTSFCFLDIRSPGLGDTAMYLCATSRDIAGSGTQYFGPGTRLLVL.

The J gene is TRBJ1-2, the V gene TRBV3-1; 7 nucleotides agree with TRBD1. Germline loops: CDR1 LGHDT, CDR2 YNNKEL (reference sequence). J was trimmed by 0 bases and V by 6 bases; bases with no gene match: 7. This CDR3 has 15 amino acids. CDR3 nucleotide sequence: TGTGCCAGCAGGCCATTCCAGGGGGCTAACTATGGCTACACCTTC. This codes for CASRPFQGANYGYTF.

This clonotype was detected only a few times. The genes are TRBV9 and TRBJ2-2, with 8 bases that match TRBD1. This CDR3 region has 16 residues. CDR1 and CDR2 (germline): SGDLS, YYNGEE. J gave up 3 bases and V 0 bases, and 4 bases lay outside the gene matches. CDR3 bases: TGTGCCAGCAGCGTAGCAGGGGGCGGGTACACCGGGGAGCTGTTTTTT. This codes for CASSVAGGGYTGELFF. The variable domain in full, completed from reference TRBV9 and TRBJ2-2, reads DSGVTQTPKHLITATGQRVTLRCSPRSGDLSVYWYQQSLDQGLQFLIQYYNGEERAKGNILERFSAQQFPDLHSELNLSSLELGDSALYFCASSVAGGGYTGELFFGEGSRLTVL.

The V gene is TRBV7-3, the J gene TRBJ2-3, with 8 bases aligning to TRBD2. The germline V gene has CDR1 SGHTA and CDR2 FQGTGA. J lost 2 bases, V lost 2 bases, and 18 bases had no gene match. This CDR3 region has 20 residues. The CDR3 region is CASSLRWLAGSTGHTDTQYF. The CDR3, as DNA: TGTGCCAGCAGCTTACGTTGGCTAGCGGGTTCCACGGGGCACACAGATACGCAGTATTTT. The entire variable domain, with the rest obtained from reference TRBV7-3 and TRBJ2-3, is as follows: GAGVSQTPSNKVTEKGKYVELRCDPISGHTALYWYRQSLGQGPEFLIYFQGTGAADDSGLPNDRFFAVRPEGSVSTLKIQRTERGDSAVYLCASSLRWLAGSTGHTDTQYFGPGTRLTVL.

This clonotype was recorded at least ten times. This chain links TRBV5-5 with TRBJ2-1; 8 bases match TRBD1. Germline V gene data show CDR1 as SGHKS and CDR2 as YYEKEE (reference sequence). V lost 4 bases and J lost 2; bases outside the gene matches: 5. This CDR3 comprises 15 residues. The CDR3 protein is CASSPGQGPYNEQFF. The CDR3, as DNA: TGTGCCAGCAGCCCTGGACAGGGTCCCTACAATGAGCAGTTCTTC.

The sample holds many counts of this clonotype. The rearrangement joins TRBV5-1 to TRBJ2-1; 9 bases are shared with TRBD1. V lost 4 bases, J lost 2 bases, and 7 bases stayed unmatched. The germline V gene encodes CDR1 SGHRS and CDR2 YFSETQ. CDR3 length: 16 amino acids. The CDR3 protein is CASSLTGGVPYNEQFF. Written as DNA, the CDR3 is TGCGCCAGCAGCCTGACAGGGGGGGTCCCCTACAATGAGCAGTTCTTC.

V and J are TRBV18 and TRBJ2-7; D is perhaps TRBD2 (5 bases). Deletions cut 1 base from V and 2 bases from J, with 21 bases between. Germline V gene lookup returns CDR1 KGHSH and CDR2 LQKENI. The CDR3 spans 18 residues. Here the CDR3 DNA reads TGTGCCAGCTCACCACGGGTTTGGGAAAGGGAGACCCCCTACGAGCAGTACTTC. Translation: CASSPRVWERETPYEQYF.

This clonotype was counted between two and nine times. The chain joins TRBV7-2 to TRBJ2-5; 10 bases agree with TRBD2. Germline V gene lookup returns CDR1 SGHTA and CDR2 FQGNSA. Germline trimming cut 0 bases from V and 2 bases from J; bases unmatched to any gene: 3. This CDR3 is built from 16 residues. CDR3 DNA: TGTGCCAGCAGCTTAGCAAGGACTAGCGGTCAAGAGACCCAGTACTTC. It encodes CASSLARTSGQETQYF.

This clonotype was detected only a few times. This chain uses TRBV9 with TRBJ2-3, with D maybe TRBD2 (6 bases). V was trimmed by 3 bases and J by 3 bases, leaving 14 bases between them. There are 15 residues in the CDR3. Germline V gives CDR1 SGDLS, CDR2 YYNGEE. CDR3 residues: CASSAYGGETDTQYF. DNA of the CDR3: TGTGCCAGCAGCGCTTACGGGGGAGAGACAGATACGCAGTATTTT.

This clonotype was detected many times. The chain employs TRBV21-1 and TRBJ1-5. TRBV21-1 corresponds to a pseudogene. The CDR3 is made up of 14 amino acids. In DNA, the CDR3 is TGTGCCAGCAGCAAAGTGCGGGGTGGTCAGCCCCAGCATTTT. Its translation: CASSKVRGGQPQHF.

This clonotype was seen only a few times. The V gene is TRBV12-3 or TRBV12-4, the J gene TRBJ2-3; no clear D. The CDR3 extends over 16 amino acids. Trimming stripped 7 bases from V and 2 bases from J, with 19 bases between. CDR3: CASTPATLTSTDTQYF. Written as DNA, the CDR3 is TGTGCCAGCACCCCTGCCACGCTTACCTCCACAGATACGCAGTATTTT.

This clonotype was seen more than once but under ten times. This chain connects TRBV28 to TRBJ2-3; 8 positions agree with TRBD2. The V gene's germline CDR1 is MDHEN and CDR2 SYDVKM. This CDR3 region has 15 residues. The V segment lost 8 bases and the J segment 0 bases; nucleotides outside the gene matches: 7. The CDR3 DNA reads as TGTGCCAGCGGGTGGACGGGAGGGAGCACAGATACGCAGTATTTT. It translates to CASGWTGGSTDTQYF. Together with reference TRBV28 and TRBJ2-3, the CDR3 gives the full variable domain: DVKVTQSSRYLVKRTGEKVFLECVQDMDHENMFWYRQDPGLGLRLIYFSYDVKMKEKGDIPEGYSVSREKKERFSLILESASTNQTSMYLCASGWTGGSTDTQYFGPGTRLTVL.

The CDR3 protein is CASSSTGTGSGNEQFF. The CDR3 DNA sequence: TGTGCCAGCAGCTCTACCGGGACAGGGAGTGGCAATGAGCAGTTCTTC. The chain uses TRBV11-2 and TRBJ2-1; 9 bases fit TRBD1. Germline V gene data show CDR1 as SGHAT and CDR2 as FQNNGV. This CDR3 is built from 16 residues. The J segment lost 6 bases and the V segment lost 4 bases, leaving 10 bases of the junction unmatched.

V is TRBV12-3 or TRBV12-4 and J is TRBJ2-2; TRBD1 might be the D (7 bases). The V gene lost 10 bases and the J gene lost 8 bases, with 20 bases spanning the gap. The CDR3 is 14 residues long. The CDR3 DNA follows: TGTGCCACCAAACGCGGAGGGGGCTGGGGGGAGCTGTTTTTT. The encoded protein is CATKRGGGWGELFF.

The chain combines TRBV12-3 or TRBV12-4 with TRBJ2-3; 7 nucleotides align to TRBD2. V lost 2 bases to trimming and J lost 5 bases; unmatched junction nucleotides: 1. The CDR3 extends over 13 amino acids. The CDR3 coding sequence is TGTGCCAGCAGTTTATCGGGAGGAGATACGCAGTATTTT. Translated: CASSLSGGDTQYF.

The chain carries TRBV2 and TRBJ1-5; no clear D. Germline V gene data show CDR1 as SNHLY and CDR2 as FYNNEI. Trimming pared 7 bases from V and 13 bases from J, leaving 17 bases between. The length of the CDR3 is 12 residues. The CDR3: CASTKDGTPQHF. CDR3 nucleotide sequence: TGTGCCAGCACTAAAGACGGAACTCCTCAGCATTTT.